This T cell receptor (beta chain) was identified in a study of cytomegalovirus exposure and HLA in healthy donors. Across the whole study: There were about 85 million unique TCRs (from HLA-typed donors) in an early data release. Study-level results: After further analysis at a later stage, 16,951 TCR beta sequences were associated with HLA alleles at 0.05 false discovery rate. It was reported that TCR beta sequences correctly inferred the HLA-A and HLA-B alleles for most subjects.

PCR amplification relied on 60 Vbeta primers (plus 13 Jbeta primers). Profiled with immunoSEQ multiplex PCR; TCRdb holds only in-frame clones, not every one. The profile shows hundreds of thousands of clones, approximately 90% of them singletons. In the case of this clone: Its antigen is undetermined.

The CDR3 consists of 17 residues. Germline CDR1 LNHNV, CDR2 YYDKDF (reference sequence). J lost 2 bases, V lost 1 base, and 9 bases had no gene match. The sequencing sample was made of PBMCs. This chain joins TRBV15 and TRBJ2-7; 9 nucleotides align to TRBD1. This TCR derives from a woman younger than 35 in good health and CMV-seronegative. In DNA, the CDR3 is TGTGCCACCAGCAGAGCCCCCCAACAGGGGGCCACCTACGAGCAGTACTTC. Protein product: CATSRAPQQGATYEQYF.